The clone carrying this T cell receptor beta chain appeared many times. What it recognizes is unknown. The CDR3 consists of 14 residues. CDR1 is MDHEN and CDR2 is SYDVKM in the germline V gene. V was cut by 8 bases and J by 4 bases, with 18 bases left in between. The data belong to a study of T cells in Graves' hyperthyroidism and ophthalmopathy. General study findings and limits: Ophthalmopathy was told apart from stable hyperthyroidism by a 13 V-J model.

Amplification yielded TCR beta CDR3 regions, with RNA transcripts as the source. HTBI primers were the set used in a first-round RT-PCR of the TCR CDR3. Each CDR3 protein gets one entry after TCRdb re-called the multiplex PCR reads with MiXCR. The sample lists approximately 600,000 distinct CDR3 sequences; around 20% were seen once. The genes are TRBV28 and TRBJ2-7; D not resolved. The sequence was collected from a man aged 30 to 45 with Graves' ophthalmopathy. Specimen: blood. CDR3 nucleotide sequence: TGTGCCAGCTACAAGTCGAACACCCCTTACGAGCAGTACTTC. Protein product: CASYKSNTPYEQYF.